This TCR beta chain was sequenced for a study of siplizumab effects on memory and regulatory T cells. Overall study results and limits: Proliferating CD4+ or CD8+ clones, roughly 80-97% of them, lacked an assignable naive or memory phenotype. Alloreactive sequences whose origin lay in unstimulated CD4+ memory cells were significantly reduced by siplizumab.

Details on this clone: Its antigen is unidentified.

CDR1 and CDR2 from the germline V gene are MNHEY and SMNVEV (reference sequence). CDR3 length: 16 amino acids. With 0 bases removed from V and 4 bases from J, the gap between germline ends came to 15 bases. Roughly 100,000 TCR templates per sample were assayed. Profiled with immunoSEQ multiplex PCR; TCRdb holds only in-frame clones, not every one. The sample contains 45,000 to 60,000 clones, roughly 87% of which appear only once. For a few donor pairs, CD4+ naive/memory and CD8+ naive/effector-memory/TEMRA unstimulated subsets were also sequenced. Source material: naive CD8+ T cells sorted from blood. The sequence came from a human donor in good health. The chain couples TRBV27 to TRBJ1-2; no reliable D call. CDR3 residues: CASSLSTPGEGYGYTF. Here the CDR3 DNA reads TGTGCCAGCAGTTTATCTACCCCGGGCGAGGGCTATGGCTACACCTTC.